These T cell receptor beta chains were read from a single sample in a study of T cells after yellow fever vaccination. TCRdb recomputed calls from the 5' RACE reads with MiXCR, one row per CDR3 protein. Of about 170,000 distinct CDR3 sequences in the sample, 11% were seen once. The material sequenced was CD8+ T cells sorted from PBMCs, taken 15 days after the yellow fever booster vaccination. All receptors come from a man aged 18 to 30 who received the YFV17D yellow fever vaccine. The CDR3 runs from the conserved cysteine through the conserved F or W. The D gene is left open where the match is weak. Some rows have no size entry. The others give once, few or many, or a class for an expanded clone.

J gene	clone size	V gene	D gene	CDR3 protein	CDR3 DNA
TRBJ2-1	-	TRBV30	TRBD2	CAWSGEGNSYNEQFF	TGTGCCTGGAGTGGGGAGGGGAACTCCTACAATGAGCAGTTCTTC
TRBJ1-3	few	TRBV4-3	TRBD1	CASGLDREAGNTIYF	TGCGCCAGCGGACTGGACAGGGAGGCTGGAAACACCATATATTTT
TRBJ2-2	-	TRBV27	TRBD2	CASSLFGGGAGTGELFF	TGTGCCAGCAGTTTATTTGGCGGGGGGGCCGGTACCGGGGAGCTGTTTTTT
TRBJ2-5	-	TRBV29-1	TRBD1	CSVEVWGQGYQETQYF	TGCAGCGTTGAAGTGTGGGGACAGGGGTACCAAGAGACCCAGTACTTC
TRBJ2-3	-	TRBV4-1	-	CASSPITRVLTDTQYF	TGCGCCAGCAGCCCGATAACTAGGGTTCTTACAGATACGCAGTATTTT
TRBJ1-1	-	TRBV7-6	-	CASSPTGIGAFF	TGTGCCAGCAGCCCCACAGGGATCGGAGCTTTCTTT
TRBJ2-7	many	TRBV5-6	-	CASSLAFGGRDYEQYF	TGTGCCAGCAGCTTGGCGTTCGGGGGGCGCGACTACGAGCAGTACTTC
TRBJ2-3	few	TRBV6-5	-	CASSYGLAGASTDTQYF	TGTGCCAGCAGTTATGGCCTGGCGGGGGCTAGCACAGATACGCAGTATTTT
TRBJ1-2	few	TRBV5-1	-	CASSHGSPNYGYTF	TGCGCCAGCAGCCACGGGAGCCCTAACTATGGCTACACCTTC
TRBJ2-2	-	TRBV19	-	CASSIHRGGTGELFF	TGTGCCAGTAGTATTCACAGGGGAGGCACCGGGGAGCTGTTTTTT
TRBJ2-2	few	TRBV7-8	-	CASKWAGELFF	TGTGCCAGCAAATGGGCCGGGGAGCTGTTTTTT
TRBJ2-3	-	TRBV12-3/TRBV12-4	TRBD2	CASTKGLFADTQYF	TGTGCCAGCACCAAGGGACTATTCGCAGATACGCAGTATTTT
TRBJ2-1	-	TRBV7-9	TRBD2	CASSSTAGGKSSYNEQFF	TGTGCCAGCAGCTCTACCGCCGGGGGGAAGAGCTCCTACAATGAGCAGTTCTTC
TRBJ2-5	many	TRBV14	TRBD1	CASSQLGTALQETQYF	TGTGCCAGCAGCCAACTCGGGACAGCTCTTCAAGAGACCCAGTACTTC
TRBJ2-1	few	TRBV5-1	TRBD2	CASSPGTSGGDEQFF	TGCGCCAGCAGCCCCGGGACTAGCGGGGGGGATGAGCAGTTCTTC
TRBJ1-6	-	TRBV5-5	-	CASSLSSYNSPLHF	TGTGCCAGCAGCTTGAGCTCCTATAATTCACCCCTCCACTTT
TRBJ2-2	-	TRBV6-1	-	CASSDQETGHTGELFF	TGTGCCAGCAGTGATCAGGAGACAGGCCACACCGGGGAGCTGTTTTTT
TRBJ2-3	many	TRBV6-4	TRBD2	CASSERGTDTQYF	TGTGCCAGCAGTGAGCGGGGGACAGATACGCAGTATTTT
TRBJ2-5	-	TRBV5-5	TRBD1	CASSPLDRDGETQYF	TGTGCCAGCAGCCCGCTGGACAGGGACGGCGAGACCCAGTACTTC
TRBJ1-5	few	TRBV4-2	TRBD1	CASSPSWGQINQPQHF	TGTGCCAGCAGCCCCTCCTGGGGACAGATCAATCAGCCCCAGCATTTT
TRBJ1-2	once	TRBV5-3	-	CARSLVQRDYGYTF	TGTGCCAGAAGCTTGGTTCAACGGGACTATGGCTACACCTTC
TRBJ1-2	many	TRBV4-1	TRBD1	CASSQVGTAYGYTF	TGCGCCAGCAGCCAAGTAGGGACAGCCTATGGCTACACCTTC
TRBJ2-2	few	TRBV29-1	-	CSVESNHHRNTGELFF	TGCAGCGTTGAATCCAACCATCACCGGAACACCGGGGAGCTGTTTTTT
TRBJ1-2	-	TRBV20-1	-	CGNSEYGYTF	TGCGGAAATTCAGAGTATGGCTACACCTTC
TRBJ1-2	-	TRBV9	-	CASSVGTVANYGYTF	TGTGCCAGCAGCGTAGGGACAGTCGCTAACTATGGCTACACCTTC
TRBJ2-7	-	TRBV4-1	TRBD2	CASSQALSGGAGEQYF	TGCGCCAGCAGCCAAGCCCTTAGCGGGGGGGCTGGCGAGCAGTACTTC
TRBJ2-3	-	TRBV7-9	TRBD2	CASSLVLAGADTQYF	TGTGCCAGCAGCTTAGTGTTAGCGGGGGCAGATACGCAGTATTTT
TRBJ2-7	-	TRBV11-2	TRBD2	CASSPGTSGYEQYF	TGTGCCAGCAGCCCCGGGACTAGCGGGTACGAGCAGTACTTC
TRBJ2-2	-	TRBV7-9	TRBD1	CASGPPAYRGLNTGELFF	TGTGCCAGCGGCCCACCTGCATACAGGGGCCTGAACACCGGGGAGCTGTTTTTT
TRBJ2-5	few	TRBV4-3	-	CASSQEMGIHQETQYF	TGCGCCAGCAGCCAAGAGATGGGAATCCACCAAGAGACCCAGTACTTC
TRBJ2-3	-	TRBV4-1	TRBD2	CASSQVGGTDTQYF	TGCGCCAGCAGCCAAGTCGGGGGGACAGATACGCAGTATTTT
TRBJ2-3	few	TRBV10-1	TRBD2	CANERTSGGAMLDTQYF	TGCGCCAACGAGAGGACTAGCGGGGGGGCCATGTTGGATACGCAGTATTTT
TRBJ1-5	few	TRBV12-3/TRBV12-4	-	CASSSGGGIGNQPQHF	TGTGCCAGCAGTTCCGGGGGGGGGATCGGCAATCAGCCCCAGCATTTT
TRBJ1-1	-	TRBV7-9	TRBD1	CASGPRTGRNTEAFF	TGTGCCAGCGGACCCCGGACAGGGCGGAACACTGAAGCTTTCTTT